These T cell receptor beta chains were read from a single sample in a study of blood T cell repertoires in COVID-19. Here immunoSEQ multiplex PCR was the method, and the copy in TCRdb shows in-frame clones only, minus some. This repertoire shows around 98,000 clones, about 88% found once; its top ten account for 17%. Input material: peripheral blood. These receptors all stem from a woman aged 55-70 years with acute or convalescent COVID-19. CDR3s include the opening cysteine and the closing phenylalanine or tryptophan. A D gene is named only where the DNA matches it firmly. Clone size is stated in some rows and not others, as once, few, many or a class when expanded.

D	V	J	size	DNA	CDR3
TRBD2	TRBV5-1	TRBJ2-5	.	TGCGCCAGCAGCTTGGAAGCGGGGGTGCATCAAGAGACCCAGTACTTC	CASSLEAGVHQETQYF
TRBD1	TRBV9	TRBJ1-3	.	TGTGCCAGCAGCCCCCGGGACAGGGAAAGCTCTGGAAACACCATATATTTT	CASSPRDRESSGNTIYF
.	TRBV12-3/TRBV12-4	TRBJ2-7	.	TGTGCCAGTACTAAAGAACAGGGAACCAAGCAGTACTTC	CASTKEQGTKQYF
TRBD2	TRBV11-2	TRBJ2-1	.	TGTGCCACTTTTGAGCGGGGGGGCCGGGAGCAGTTCTTC	CATFERGGREQFF
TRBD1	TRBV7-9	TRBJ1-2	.	TGTGCCAGCAGCTTAGGGACAGGGTTGGTTGGCTACACCTTC	CASSLGTGLVGYTF
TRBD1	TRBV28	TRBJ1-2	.	TGTGCCAGCAAGGAGGGACAGTCGTCTTATGGCTACACCTTC	CASKEGQSSYGYTF
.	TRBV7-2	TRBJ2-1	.	TGTGCCAGCAGCTTAAGAGGTAGTGCCTACAATGAGCAGTTCTTC	CASSLRGSAYNEQFF
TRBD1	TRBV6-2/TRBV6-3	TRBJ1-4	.	TGTGCCAGCAGTGATGACAGGGCCCAGCGAGTTGGGAAGGGACTGTTTTTT	CASSDDRAQRVGKGLFF
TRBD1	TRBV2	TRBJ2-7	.	TGTGCCAGCAGTGTTCACAGGGGGCCCTACGAGCAGTACTTC	CASSVHRGPYEQYF
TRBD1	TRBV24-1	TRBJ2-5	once	TGTGCCACCAGTGATTATCGGACAGGGCCACAAGAGACCCAGTACTTC	CATSDYRTGPQETQYF